A single TCR beta chain is shown here with its context. With 7 bases clipped from V and 0 bases from J, the junction kept 11 bases outside the gene matches. The germline gives CDR1 LNHDA, CDR2 SQIVND (reference sequence). This CDR3 contains 16 residues. This specimen comes from a study of blood T cell repertoires in COVID-19. Data came from immunoSEQ multiplex PCR; TCRdb stores just in-frame clones and leaves some out. The sample lists over 150,000 clones, about 83% occurring once. The sequencing sample was made of peripheral blood. The receptor was derived from a woman between 70 and 85 years old who had recovered from COVID-19. The chain couples TRBV19 to TRBJ1-1, with TRBD1 matching over 7 bases. The DNA of the CDR3 is TGTGCCAGTACCCCACCCAACAGGGGAGTGAACACTGAAGCTTTCTTT. Its translation is CASTPPNRGVNTEAFF.